The 20 T cell receptor beta chains below come from one sample, sequenced in a study of T-cell memory formation after mild COVID-19. A single record per CDR3 protein comes from TCRdb applying MiXCR to the 5' RACE reads. This sample has 150,000 or so distinct CDR3 sequences, with roughly 14% found just once. The sequencing input was PBMCs or a T cell subset sorted from them (not recorded which). These receptors originate from an adult woman who had mild COVID-19 (a few samples of this study predate the infection). Cell type and time point are not known.

There are a few counts of this clonotype. This chain connects TRBV7-9 to TRBJ1-1; tentative D call: TRBD1 (5 bases). Per the germline V gene, CDR1 is SEHNR and CDR2 is FQNEAQ (reference sequence). The CDR3 loop spans 13 amino acids. V lost 3 bases to trimming and J lost 4 bases, with 9 bases between them. The CDR3 is CASSLPGGTEAFF. CDR3 in DNA: TGTGCCAGCAGCTTGCCGGGGGGCACTGAAGCTTTCTTT.

The chain uses TRBV7-9 and TRBJ2-5; D possibly corresponds to TRBD1 (6 bases). From germline, CDR1 is SEHNR and CDR2 FQNEAQ (reference sequence). The CDR3 covers 14 residues. The ends were cut back, 2 bases at V and 5 bases at J, with 12 bases in the middle. The CDR3 loop reads CASSLQGIEETQYF. CDR3 DNA sequence: TGTGCCAGCAGCTTACAGGGGATAGAGGAGACCCAGTACTTC.

The gene calls are TRBV29-1 and TRBJ2-7, with no clear D. The CDR3 has 11 residues. V was pared by 5 bases and J by 11 bases, with 16 bases between. Germline CDR1 and CDR2: SQVTM and ANQGSEA. CDR3 nucleotides: TGCAGCGTTAAGGGTGGGGTCGATGAGTACTTC. Its translation is CSVKGGVDEYF.

This clonotype was recorded a few times. The chain couples TRBV4-1 to TRBJ2-5; TRBD2 agrees at 11 bases. Germline loops: CDR1 MGHRA, CDR2 YSYEKL. J was trimmed by 2 bases and V by 4 bases; bases with no gene match: 3. The CDR3 extends over 15 amino acids. CDR3 DNA sequence: TGCGCCAGCAGCCCAGTAGCGGGGGGGCAAGAGACCCAGTACTTC. Protein sequence: CASSPVAGGQETQYF.

This chain links TRBV20-1 with TRBJ1-5; perhaps TRBD1 as D (5 bases). This CDR3 is 14 amino acids long. Germline loops: CDR1 DFQATT, CDR2 SNEGSKA (reference sequence). Between the trimmed V and J ends, which lost 6 bases and 1 base, there was a span of 13 bases. The DNA of the CDR3 is TGCAGTGCGGTAAGGGGTCCAAGCAATCAGCCCCAGCATTTT. It codes for CSAVRGPSNQPQHF.

The J gene is TRBJ1-3, the V gene TRBV12-3 or TRBV12-4; maybe TRBD1 (6 bases). Trimming pared 6 bases from V and 1 base from J, leaving 13 bases between. There are 15 residues in the CDR3. The CDR3 DNA reads as TGTGCCAGCAGCCCTATCAGGGGATCTGGAAACACCATATATTTT. This gives the protein CASSPIRGSGNTIYF.

The chain is built from TRBV6-5 and TRBJ2-2; the D gene is possibly TRBD2 (5 bases). V was pared by 5 bases and J by 5 bases, with 9 bases between. The germline CDR1 and CDR2 sequences are MNHEY and SVGAGI. The CDR3 extends over 13 amino acids. The CDR3 sequence is CASSILETGELFF. For the CDR3, the DNA is TGTGCCAGCAGTATACTAGAAACCGGGGAGCTGTTTTTT.

This clonotype came up a few times. This sequence joins TRBV7-9 and TRBJ2-7, with D perhaps assigned TRBD1 or TRBD2 (5 bases each). The CDR3 length is 11 residues. Germline loops: CDR1 SEHNR, CDR2 FQNEAQ (reference sequence). Deletions cut 4 bases from V and 7 bases from J, with 8 bases between. This CDR3 reads CASSSWGEQYF. CDR3 in DNA: TGTGCCAGCAGCTCGTGGGGGGAGCAGTACTTC.

This chain links TRBV3-1 with TRBJ2-7, with D perhaps TRBD2 (6 bases). The CDR3 has 15 residues. Germline CDR1 is LGHDT and CDR2 is YNNKEL (reference sequence). Trimming took off 0 bases at V and 3 bases at J, with 12 bases between the two ends. The CDR3 DNA reads as TGTGCCAGCAGCCAAGATCCGACTAGGAGCTACGAGCAGTACTTC. Translation: CASSQDPTRSYEQYF.

This clonotype was recorded at least ten times. V is TRBV7-2 and J is TRBJ2-1; a weak D match, TRBD2 (6 bases). V was cut by 4 bases and J by 2 bases, with 12 bases left in between. CDR1 and CDR2 (germline): SGHTA, FQGNSA. CDR3 length: 15 residues. CDR3 region: CASSSPGLPYNEQFF. DNA of the CDR3: TGTGCCAGCAGCTCGCCGGGACTCCCCTACAATGAGCAGTTCTTC.

This clonotype was seen more than once but under ten times. The chain employs TRBV9 and TRBJ1-5; D possibly corresponds to TRBD1 (6 bases). Germline V gene sequence: CDR1 SGDLS, CDR2 YYNGEE. The V end lost 2 bases, the J end lost 6 bases, and 12 bases lay between the germline ends. The CDR3 covers 14 residues. The CDR3 DNA is TGTGCCAGCAGCGTGGACAGTTCGAGTCAGCCCCAGCATTTT. It yields the protein CASSVDSSSQPQHF.

This clonotype was seen a few times. V usage is TRBV6-5 and J usage is TRBJ2-5; D uncertain. The CDR3 extends over 16 amino acids. Trimming removed 8 bases at V and 1 base at J, with 20 bases between. The germline V gene encodes CDR1 MNHEY and CDR2 SVGAGI. In DNA form, the CDR3 reads TGTGCCAGCCGGCAACTGGTGACTGGACGCCAAGAGACCCAGTACTTC. Its protein is CASRQLVTGRQETQYF.

This clonotype was seen a few times. The chain combines TRBV4-3 with TRBJ2-7; no clear D. The V end lost 3 bases, the J end lost 3 bases, and 6 bases lay between the germline ends. Germline CDR1 reads LGHNA; CDR2 reads YSLEER. The CDR3 has 12 residues. The CDR3 sequence is CASSQRLYEQYF. CDR3 in DNA: TGCGCCAGCAGCCAGCGACTCTACGAGCAGTACTTC.

This clonotype occurred many times. The chain has TRBV7-8 and TRBJ2-2; TRBD1 matches 7 bases. V shed 5 bases and J 3 bases; nucleotides not matched to a gene: 9. The length of the CDR3 is 16 residues. Per the germline V gene, CDR1 is SGHVS and CDR2 is FQNEAQ. The CDR3 nucleotides read TGTGCCAGCAGCCTTTCGGACAGGCGATACACCGGGGAGCTGTTTTTT. This translates into CASSLSDRRYTGELFF.

The rearrangement uses TRBV24-1 and TRBJ1-1; D may be TRBD1 (5 bases). Trimming left V 3 bases short and J 5 bases short, with 9 bases between. CDR1 KGHDR and CDR2 SFDVKD come from the germline V gene. The CDR3 is 13 residues long. The CDR3, as DNA: TGTGCCACCAGTGATCCCCGACAGACTGAAGCTTTCTTT. The encoded protein is CATSDPRQTEAFF.

This clonotype was recorded a few times. This chain joins TRBV2 and TRBJ1-5, with 7 bases identical to TRBD1. Germline V gene lookup returns CDR1 SNHLY and CDR2 FYNNEI. Germline trimming cut 6 bases from V and 6 bases from J; bases unmatched to any gene: 2. This CDR3 is built from 12 residues. For the CDR3, the DNA is TGTGCCAGCAGACAGGGGCTTCAGCCCCAGCATTTT. Its protein is CASRQGLQPQHF.

This clonotype showed up just a few times. V and J are TRBV7-9 and TRBJ1-1; D is perhaps TRBD1 (5 bases). V was cut by 3 bases and J by 6 bases, with 11 bases left in between. Germline loops: CDR1 SEHNR, CDR2 FQNEAQ (reference sequence). CDR3 length: 13 amino acids. CDR3 in amino acids: CASSLWDPPEAFF. The CDR3 DNA sequence: TGTGCCAGCAGCTTGTGGGACCCCCCTGAAGCTTTCTTT.

The V and J genes are TRBV7-8 and TRBJ2-7; a possible D gene is TRBD2 (6 bases). CDR1 SGHVS and CDR2 FQNEAQ come from the germline V gene. Trimming removed 5 bases at V and 3 bases at J, with 14 bases between. The CDR3 length is 14 residues. Here the CDR3 reads CASSLGGPGYEQYF. In DNA, the CDR3 is TGTGCCAGCAGCCTCGGAGGGCCGGGCTACGAGCAGTACTTC.

This clonotype was seen a few times. The CDR3 nucleotides are TGTGCCAGCTCGCTACTAGACAGGGATCCCAACACTGAAGCTTTCTTT. Amino acid sequence: CASSLLDRDPNTEAFF. J is TRBJ1-1 and V is TRBV18; 7 nucleotides match TRBD1. This CDR3 is built from 16 residues. In germline, CDR1 is KGHSH, CDR2 LQKENI. V dropped 6 bases and J dropped 2; count of bases not matched to a gene: 12.

The genes are TRBV7-9 and TRBJ2-1; D ambiguous. The germline gives CDR1 SEHNR, CDR2 FQNEAQ (reference sequence). The CDR3 runs to 12 residues. Trimming took 2 bases from V and 7 from J, leaving 6 bases between them. As DNA, the CDR3 is TGTGCCAGCAGCTTATATGTAAATGAGCAGTTCTTC. This codes for CASSLYVNEQFF.